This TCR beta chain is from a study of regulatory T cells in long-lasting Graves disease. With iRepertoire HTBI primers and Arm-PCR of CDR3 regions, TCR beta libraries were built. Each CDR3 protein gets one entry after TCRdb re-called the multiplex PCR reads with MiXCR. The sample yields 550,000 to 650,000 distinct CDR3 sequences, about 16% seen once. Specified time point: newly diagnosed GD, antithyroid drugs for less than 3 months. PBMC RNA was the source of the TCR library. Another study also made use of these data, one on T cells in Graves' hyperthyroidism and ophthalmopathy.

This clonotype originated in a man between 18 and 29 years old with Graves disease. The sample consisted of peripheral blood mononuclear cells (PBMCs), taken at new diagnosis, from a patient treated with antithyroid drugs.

The CDR3 protein is CASSLVDRDRDYEQYF. CDR3 bases: TGCGCCAGCAGCTTGGTGGATAGGGACAGGGACTACGAGCAGTACTTC. The genes are TRBV5-1 and TRBJ2-7, with 9 bases that match TRBD1. V dropped 0 bases and J dropped 3; count of bases not matched to a gene: 7. Germline loops: CDR1 SGHRS, CDR2 YFSETQ. There are 16 residues in the CDR3.